Here is one TCR beta chain with its context. This entry belongs to a study of blood T cell repertoires in COVID-19. Study in general: Samples of COVID-19 (acute and convalescent) were obtained from the United States, Italy and Spain. Nucleic acid was either cDNA or gDNA, and it came from T cells, B-cell-depleted T cells, or PBMCs.

Data came from immunoSEQ multiplex PCR; TCRdb stores just in-frame clones and leaves some out. This sample yields 250,000 or so clones, of which more than 75% are seen a single time; approximately 6.6% belongs to the top ten. J was trimmed by 3 bases and V by 5 bases; bases with no gene match: 3. This CDR3 is 15 amino acids long. Germline V gene data show CDR1 as WNHNN and CDR2 as SYGVQD (reference sequence). In assigning cohorts, the study relied on participant-reported clinical history. Before they entered the study, exposed participants had met a COVID-19 case within 2 weeks. The receptor's source is a woman aged 50 to 60 who had been exposed to COVID-19. The V call is TRBV10-1, the J call TRBJ2-5; TRBD2 matches 13 bases. Specimen: PBMCs or T cells enriched from blood (not recorded which). CDR3 coding DNA: TGCGCCAGCAGTCGGACTAGCGGGGGAGAAGAGACCCAGTACTTC. Translating it yields CASSRTSGGEETQYF.